The 26 T cell receptor beta chains given below trace back to one sample, sequenced in a study of T cells in Graves' hyperthyroidism and ophthalmopathy. The TCR beta CDR3 regions underwent amplification using RNA transcripts as the source. HTBI primers were the set used in a first-round RT-PCR of the TCR CDR3. MiXCR, applied by TCRdb to the multiplex PCR reads, yields one record per CDR3 protein. The table records hundreds of thousands of distinct CDR3 sequences, 45% of them present only once. The source material was peripheral blood or thyroid tissue (not recorded which). The origin of the receptors is an adult man with Graves' disease, either hyperthyroidism or ophthalmopathy (not recorded which).

As for this clonotype: A much larger clone lies one base from this, so it may be a read error. The V and J genes are TRBV10-3 and TRBJ1-5; 10 bases fit TRBD1. The CDR3 is 14 amino acids. Germline trimming cut 4 bases from V and 7 bases from J; bases unmatched to any gene: 4. Germline V gene data show CDR1 as ENHRY and CDR2 as SYGVKD. This CDR3 is CAISGGQGLQPQHF. As DNA, the CDR3 is TGTGCCATCAGTGGGGGACAGGGGCTCCAGCCCCAGCATTTT.

V usage is TRBV19 and J usage is TRBJ1-4, with D uncertain. The germline CDR1 and CDR2 sequences are LNHDA and SQIVND (reference sequence). CDR3 length equals 17 residues. V was clipped by 4 bases and J by 8 bases, with 23 bases between them. CDR3 DNA sequence: TGTGCCAGTAGTACCCCGTGGCAAGTCGAGTCAGAAGAAAAACTGTTTTTT. It translates to CASSTPWQVESEEKLFF.

This clonotype showed up many times. The chain is built from TRBV7-9 and TRBJ1-1, with a tentative D call TRBD1 (5 bases). Germline V gene lookup returns CDR1 SEHNR and CDR2 FQNEAQ (reference sequence). The CDR3 contains 11 residues. V was pared by 3 bases and J by 11 bases, with 10 bases between. Here the CDR3 reads CASSFQGVAFF. The DNA of the CDR3 is TGTGCCAGCAGCTTTCAAGGGGTGGCTTTCTTT.

This chain links TRBV14 with TRBJ1-2; D call uncertain. V was clipped by 1 base and J by 3 bases, with 9 bases between them. From germline, CDR1 is SGHDN and CDR2 FVKESK. The CDR3 extends over 14 amino acids. CDR3 protein: CASSQVGIDYGYTF. The CDR3 region has the DNA TGTGCCAGCAGCCAAGTGGGGATCGACTATGGCTACACCTTC.

This clonotype was found a few times. The V and J genes are TRBV12-3 or TRBV12-4 and TRBJ1-2; a weak D match, TRBD1 (5 bases). The CDR3 has 13 residues. V dropped 8 bases and J dropped 6 bases, with 16 bases sitting between them. The CDR3 spells CASSPGPGNGYTF. DNA of the CDR3: TGTGCCAGCTCACCAGGTCCAGGGAATGGCTACACCTTC.

The chain links TRBV7-2 to TRBJ1-1; TRBD1 matches 9 bases. CDR1 is SGHTA and CDR2 is FQGNSA in the germline V gene. Unmatched junction bases numbered 7, after V lost 1 base and J lost 4 bases. There are 16 residues in the CDR3. This CDR3 is CASSLDLTGGRTEAFF. CDR3 DNA: TGTGCCAGCAGCTTAGATCTGACAGGGGGACGCACTGAAGCTTTCTTT.

This chain joins TRBV7-2 and TRBJ1-2, with D possibly TRBD1 on 6 matching bases. Germline V gives CDR1 SGHTA, CDR2 FQGNSA. The germline V and J ends were trimmed by 3 bases and 1 base, with 12 bases remaining between them. This CDR3 has 15 amino acids. CDR3 coding DNA: TGTGCCAGCAGCTTGGAGCCGGGACATAACTATGGCTACACCTTC. This gives the protein CASSLEPGHNYGYTF.

The chain combines TRBV20-1 with TRBJ1-5; D not certain. The V gene's germline CDR1 is DFQATT and CDR2 SNEGSKA (reference sequence). The CDR3 length is 12 residues. Deletions cut 7 bases from V and 11 bases from J, with 18 bases between. The CDR3 nucleotides are TGCAGTGGAAGCAGCGGGAGCGGGACCCAGCATTTT. It encodes CSGSSGSGTQHF.

On this clonotype: This sequence may be a read error, since a much larger clone differs from it by one base. The chain carries TRBV12-3 or TRBV12-4 and TRBJ1-1; TRBD1 is a possible D gene (6 bases). This CDR3 has 13 residues. V lost 8 bases and J lost 1, with 11 bases in between. The CDR3 coding sequence is TGTGCCAGCGCAAACAGGGAGAACACTGAAGCTTTCTTT. It yields the protein CASANRENTEAFF.

This clonotype was seen many times. V is TRBV15 and J is TRBJ1-5; TRBD1 agrees at 9 bases. Germline loops: CDR1 LNHNV, CDR2 YYDKDF (reference sequence). The CDR3 loop spans 15 amino acids. Losses at the gene ends were 2 bases for V and 7 bases for J; bases not matched to a gene: 6. CDR3 bases: TGTGCCACCAGCAGAACCCGGGACAGGGACCAGCCCCAGCATTTT. Protein: CATSRTRDRDQPQHF.

This clonotype was detected many times. The chain joins TRBV25-1 to TRBJ1-3, with 9 bases aligning to TRBD1. Looked up from germline, CDR1 is MGHDK and CDR2 is SYGVNS. Losses at the gene ends were 3 bases for V and 5 bases for J; bases not matched to a gene: 8. The CDR3 has 16 amino acids. CDR3 loop: CASSDPGQGQRNTIYF. The CDR3 region has the DNA TGTGCCAGCAGTGACCCCGGACAGGGGCAACGAAACACCATATATTTT.

V is TRBV24-1 and J is TRBJ2-2; no reliable D call. The CDR3 consists of 13 residues. Looked up from germline, CDR1 is KGHDR and CDR2 is SFDVKD. Trimming took off 11 bases at V and 3 bases at J, with 12 bases between the two ends. The CDR3: CAILHNHTGELFF. The CDR3 DNA reads as TGTGCCATACTCCACAATCACACCGGGGAGCTGTTTTTT.

The chain recombines TRBV7-9 with TRBJ1-1, with D possibly matching TRBD1 (5 bases). This CDR3 is built from 19 residues. Germline assignment: CDR1 SEHNR and CDR2 FQNEAQ (reference sequence). Trimming cost V 0 bases and J 3 bases, with 23 bases left between them. The CDR3 DNA reads as TGTGCCAGCAGCTTAGCGGGGGGAGGGTTTACAGCACGGGACACTGAAGCTTTCTTT. Translating gives CASSLAGGGFTARDTEAFF.

With regard to this clonotype: This could be a read error, since a much larger clone is one nucleotide away. The rearrangement joins TRBV2 to TRBJ1-4; D call uncertain. Trimming pared 4 bases from V and 6 bases from J, leaving 12 bases between. In germline, CDR1 is SNHLY, CDR2 FYNNEI. The CDR3 contains 14 residues. As DNA, the CDR3 is TGTGCCAGCAGTGGAGGAGGAGGAGATGAAAAACTGTTTTTT. Its protein product is CASSGGGGDEKLFF.

The rearrangement joins TRBV7-2 to TRBJ1-1, with D perhaps matching TRBD1 (5 bases). The germline V and J ends were trimmed by 5 bases and 6 bases, with 16 bases remaining between them. The CDR3 is 14 residues long. Per germline, CDR1 SGHTA and CDR2 FQGNSA. The CDR3: CASSHGTGKSEAFF. CDR3 nucleotides: TGTGCCAGCAGCCACGGGACGGGTAAATCTGAAGCTTTCTTT.

The rearrangement joins TRBV20-1 to TRBJ2-7; TRBD2 matches at 9 bases. Germline assignment: CDR1 DFQATT and CDR2 SNEGSKA (reference sequence). Trimming cost V 1 base and J 6 bases; bases outside gene matches: 7. CDR3 length: 14 amino acids. The CDR3 protein is CSARGDPRGGEQYF. For the CDR3, the DNA is TGCAGTGCTAGAGGGGACCCGCGGGGGGGCGAGCAGTACTTC.

In its sample, this clonotype was seen many times. The chain combines TRBV2 with TRBJ1-2; TRBD1 aligns across 8 bases. Germline CDR1 and CDR2: SNHLY and FYNNEI. Trimming took 6 bases from V and 0 from J; bases not matched to a gene: 12. This CDR3 has 17 amino acids. CDR3 DNA: TGTGCCAGCAGCGGATTAGTACAGGGGGTTCCTAACTATGGCTACACCTTC. Translating gives CASSGLVQGVPNYGYTF.

V is TRBV6-6 and J is TRBJ1-5; the match to TRBD1 covers 9 bases. This CDR3 has 15 amino acids. The germline V gene encodes CDR1 MNHNY and CDR2 SVGAGI (reference sequence). After removal of 0 bases from V and 11 bases from J, the junction contained 8 bases not matched to a gene. CDR3 DNA: TGTGCCAGCAGTTACTCGGACAGGGGTTGGGAGACCCAGCATTTT. As protein: CASSYSDRGWETQHF.

J is TRBJ1-5 and V is TRBV20-1; D is unclear. The CDR3 is made up of 14 amino acids. The ends were cut back, 4 bases at V and 2 bases at J, with 12 bases in the middle. Germline V gives CDR1 DFQATT, CDR2 SNEGSKA (reference sequence). CDR3 sequence: CSAKYGECNQPQHF. In DNA, the CDR3 is TGCAGTGCTAAGTACGGGGAATGCAATCAGCCCCAGCATTTT.

Only a few counts were recorded for this clonotype. The V and J genes are TRBV20-1 and TRBJ2-5; TRBD2 aligns across 13 bases. Germline loops: CDR1 DFQATT, CDR2 SNEGSKA (reference sequence). This CDR3 contains 16 residues. After removal of 5 bases from V and 5 bases from J, the junction contained 11 bases not matched to a gene. The CDR3 DNA sequence: TGCAGTGCTCCGCGGACTAGCGGGGGAGACCTGGAGACCCAGTACTTC. Its translation is CSAPRTSGGDLETQYF.

A note on this clonotype: This may be a read error, as it is one base from a much larger clone. V usage is TRBV15 and J usage is TRBJ2-7; 8 bases line up with TRBD1. The CDR3 is 15 amino acids. CDR1 is LNHNV, CDR2 YYDKDF, per germline (reference sequence). In DNA form, the CDR3 reads TGTGCCACCAGCAGAGAACAGGGGGTTTCCTACGAGCAGCACTTC. Translation: CATSREQGVSYEQHF.

The chain combines TRBV7-9 with TRBJ2-2, with D maybe TRBD2 (5 bases). The germline V gene has CDR1 SEHNR and CDR2 FQNEAQ (reference sequence). V was cut by 1 base and J by 5 bases, with 14 bases left in between. This CDR3 comprises 16 residues. The CDR3 nucleotides read TGTGCCAGCAGCTTAGTGAGCCGGGATGGAACCGGGGAGCTGTTTTTT. Protein: CASSLVSRDGTGELFF. Looking up the rest from reference TRBV7-9 and TRBJ2-2 gives the full variable domain: DTGVSQNPRHKITKRGQNVTFRCDPISEHNRLYWYRQTLGQGPEFLTYFQNEAQLEKSRLLSDRFSAERPKGSFSTLEIQRTEQGDSAMYLCASSLVSRDGTGELFFGEGSRLTVL.

This clonotype was counted many times. This chain connects TRBV29-1 to TRBJ1-5; the D is unclear. CDR3 length: 12 amino acids. V was shortened by 4 bases and J by 3 bases, with 7 bases between the two germline ends. Per the germline V gene, CDR1 is SQVTM and CDR2 is ANQGSEA. The CDR3 DNA reads TGCAGCGTTGGCAGTTCCAATCAGCCCCAGCATTTT. It yields the protein CSVGSSNQPQHF. The full variable domain, rest sourced from reference TRBV29-1 and TRBJ1-5, is SAVISQKPSRDICQRGTSLTIQCQVDSQVTMMFWYRQQPGQSLTLIATANQGSEATYESGFVIDKFPISRPNLTFSTLTVSNMSPEDSSIYLCSVGSSNQPQHFGDGTRLSIL.

This clonotype came up a few times. The rearrangement links TRBV29-1 to TRBJ1-1, with D perhaps TRBD1 (5 bases). The CDR3 is 13 amino acids. With 3 bases removed from V and 0 bases from J, the gap between germline ends came to 8 bases. CDR1 is SQVTM, CDR2 ANQGSEA, per germline. This CDR3 is CSVERQMNTEAFF. In DNA, the CDR3 is TGCAGCGTTGAGCGACAGATGAACACTGAAGCTTTCTTT.

This clonotype was counted between two and nine times. This chain joins TRBV12-3 or TRBV12-4 and TRBJ1-5; D perhaps matches TRBD1 (6 bases). This CDR3 spans 14 amino acids. Trimming cost V 5 bases and J 2 bases, with 10 bases left between them. The CDR3 loop reads CASSRRGGNQPQHF. CDR3 nucleotides: TGTGCCAGCAGTCGCAGGGGTGGCAATCAGCCCCAGCATTTT.

About this clonotype itself: Given a much more abundant clone one base away, this may be a read error. The genes are TRBV20-1 and TRBJ2-5; no clear D gene. Germline V CDR1 and CDR2: DFQATT, SNEGSKA (reference sequence). V lost 6 bases and J 4 bases, leaving 15 bases between the germline ends. This CDR3 has 13 residues. The CDR3 DNA follows: TGCAGTGCAGCCGTAGCAAGGCTAGAGACCCAGTACTTC. Residues: CSAAVARLETQYF.